This T cell receptor beta chain was sequenced in a study of identical twins. Findings and caveats of the study: Excess sharing by twins proved weaker in beta out-of-frame sequences. Among out-of-frame alpha sequences shared by twins, low generation probability occurred in excess. Cord blood's abundant beta clonotypes had fewer insertions, unlike memory repertoires.

CDR1 is SGHRS and CDR2 is YFSETQ in the germline V gene. This CDR3 has 16 amino acids. V was pared by 3 bases and J by 5 bases, with 12 bases of the junction left unmatched. A universal primer site was added by template switching, and unique molecular identifiers were carried by the cDNA. Each CDR3 protein gets one entry after TCRdb re-called the 5' RACE reads with MiXCR. The profile shows 1.5 million to 2 million distinct CDR3 sequences, less than 40% of them singletons. A note on this clonotype: Its antigen is currently unknown.

This sequence joins TRBV5-1 and TRBJ1-1; 8 bases map to TRBD1. Sequences were obtained from cord blood. This receptor was obtained from a newborn girl in good health. CDR3 nucleotide sequence: TGCGCCAGCAGCTCGGGACAGGTTAACAGTGGGACTGAAGCTTTCTTT. This encodes CASSSGQVNSGTEAFF.